This T cell receptor beta chain was observed in a study of T cells in Graves' hyperthyroidism and ophthalmopathy. Unmatched junction bases numbered 4, after V lost 4 bases and J lost 5 bases. Germline V gene lookup returns CDR1 KGHSH and CDR2 LQKENI. The CDR3 has 14 amino acids. Authors of the study amplified TCR beta CDR3 regions from RNA transcripts. Researchers ran a first-round RT-PCR on the TCR CDR3 using the HTBI primer set. MiXCR, applied by TCRdb to the multiplex PCR reads, yields one record per CDR3 protein. The data contain under 350,000 distinct CDR3 sequences, 21% of them singletons. The TCR comes from a woman in her forties or fifties with Graves' hyperthyroidism. The sequenced sample consisted of blood. J is TRBJ1-1 and V is TRBV18, with 10 bases fitting TRBD1. The CDR3 nucleotides read TGTGCCAGCTCACAGGACAGGGGGACGACTGAAGCTTTCTTT. Translated, it gives CASSQDRGTTEAFF.